Listed below are T cell receptor beta chains from one sample, sequenced in a study of CD8 T cells in ankylosing spondylitis. One entry per CDR3 protein, called by TCRdb with MiXCR from the 5' RACE reads. The repertoire holds 250,000 to 350,000 distinct CDR3 sequences, around 20% seen once, with 3.5% to 4.5% in the top ten. Source material: blood, either unsorted or a sorted T cell fraction (not recorded which). Receptor source: a female donor with ankylosing spondylitis or in good health (not recorded which). Both conserved end residues are part of each CDR3.

>16|TRBV29-1|TRBJ1-2
CSVAPGTERTNYGYTF
>14|TRBV2|TRBJ1-4
CASRLDRGNEKLFF
>17|TRBV10-2|TRBJ2-1
CASSPTYSSSGSNEQFF
>13|TRBV18|TRBJ2-3
CASSPLGQHTQYF
>16|TRBV3-1|TRBJ2-1
CASSQDGSVKKNEQFF
>14|TRBV10-3|TRBJ2-6
CAMRQDSGANVLTF
>15|TRBV7-9|TRBJ2-3
CASSLSPRSTDTQYF
>14|TRBV7-6|TRBJ2-1
CASSLDRGQGRQFF
>12|TRBV5-1|TRBJ2-1
CASRLIDNEQFF
>16|TRBV28|TRBJ2-1
CASSLWGLAGPAEQFF
>15|TRBV6-5|TRBJ2-3
CASSYRTESTDTQYF
>14|TRBV2|TRBJ2-7
CASSSDRDSYEQYF
>18|TRBV25-1|TRBJ2-7
CASSETGVWSSGSHEQYF
>16|TRBV10-3|TRBJ2-5
CAISLTDLAGEGTQYF
>15|TRBV5-1|TRBJ2-6
CASSFVDAGANVLTF
>19|TRBV4-3|TRBJ2-1
CASSQDQATPTLYTNEQFF
>15|TRBV7-2|TRBJ1-1
CASSLNSGENTEAFF
>13|TRBV20-1|TRBJ2-3
CSAPGDRSDTQYF
>14|TRBV12-3/TRBV12-4|TRBJ1-1
CASSHGTGGTEAFF
>14|TRBV29-1|TRBJ2-3
CSVASMGAIDTQYF
>14|TRBV9|TRBJ2-7
CASSVTGVRDEQYF
>14|TRBV20-1|TRBJ2-7
CSARVAGRAHEQYF
>16|TRBV11-2|TRBJ2-6
CASSLATPSGANVLTF
>15|TRBV6-2/TRBV6-3|TRBJ1-3
CASRKIANSGNTIYF
>14|TRBV19|TRBJ1-2
CASSRDRGDYGYTF
>19|TRBV14|TRBJ2-1
CASSQDRGEAGTFYNEQFF
>17|TRBV4-2|TRBJ2-1
CASSPRRSGLTYNEQFF
>10|TRBV28|TRBJ2-7
CASRGSEQYF
>14|TRBV3-1|TRBJ2-5
CASSQDWGVETQYF
>20|TRBV19|TRBJ2-2
CASSTSPLTSGRWTTGELFF
>14|TRBV12-3/TRBV12-4|TRBJ2-3
CASSSGLASDTQYF
>15|TRBV6-1|TRBJ2-1
CASRDGGSSYNEQFF
>14|TRBV5-1|TRBJ2-7
CASSQGLAGNEQYF
>13|TRBV20-1|TRBJ1-2
CSARGQGGTGYTF
>16|TRBV7-8|TRBJ2-1
CASSPPGGRDYNEQFF
>15|TRBV6-1|TRBJ2-7
CASSPLRDRGYEQYF
>14|TRBV3-1|TRBJ1-2
CASSRIGRNYGYTF
>14|TRBV20-1|TRBJ2-1
CSAESGGDHNEQFF
>14|TRBV6-5|TRBJ2-1
CASSYSNPPNEQFF
>16|TRBV15|TRBJ1-5
CATSRDRTGIGQPQHF
>13|TRBV29-1|TRBJ2-1
CSVPGFSYNEQFF
>13|TRBV12-3/TRBV12-4|TRBJ2-7
CASSPDRAYEQYF
>16|TRBV24-1|TRBJ2-1
CATMGTSGNSYNEQFF
>14|TRBV7-2|TRBJ2-5
CASSLGGNQETQYF